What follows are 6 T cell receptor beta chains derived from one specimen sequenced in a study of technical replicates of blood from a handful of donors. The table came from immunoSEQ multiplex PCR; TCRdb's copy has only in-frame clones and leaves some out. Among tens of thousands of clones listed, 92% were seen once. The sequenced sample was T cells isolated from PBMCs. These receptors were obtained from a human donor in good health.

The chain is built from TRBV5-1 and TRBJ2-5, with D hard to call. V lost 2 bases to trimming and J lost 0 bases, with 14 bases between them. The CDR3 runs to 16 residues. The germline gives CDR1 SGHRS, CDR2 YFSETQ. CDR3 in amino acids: CASSFYLQRNQETQYF. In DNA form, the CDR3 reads TGCGCCAGCAGCTTCTATTTACAGAGAAACCAAGAGACCCAGTACTTC. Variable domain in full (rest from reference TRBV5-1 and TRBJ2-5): KAGVTQTPRYLIKTRGQQVTLSCSPISGHRSVSWYQQTPGQGLQFLFEYFSETQRNKGNFPGRFSGRQFSNSRSEMNVSTLELGDSALYLCASSFYLQRNQETQYFGPGTRLLVL.

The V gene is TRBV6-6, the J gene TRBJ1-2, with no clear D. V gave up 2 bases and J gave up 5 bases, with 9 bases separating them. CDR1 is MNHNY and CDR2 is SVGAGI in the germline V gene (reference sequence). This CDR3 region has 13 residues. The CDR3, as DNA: TGTGCCAGCAGTTACAACAGTATTTATGGCTACACCTTC. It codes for CASSYNSIYGYTF.

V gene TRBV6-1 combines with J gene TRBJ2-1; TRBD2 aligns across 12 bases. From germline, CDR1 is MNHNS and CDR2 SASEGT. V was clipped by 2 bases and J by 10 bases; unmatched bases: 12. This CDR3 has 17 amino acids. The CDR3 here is CASSEPIRLAGDKEQFF. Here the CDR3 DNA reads TGTGCCAGCAGTGAACCCATTAGACTAGCGGGAGATAAGGAGCAGTTCTTC.

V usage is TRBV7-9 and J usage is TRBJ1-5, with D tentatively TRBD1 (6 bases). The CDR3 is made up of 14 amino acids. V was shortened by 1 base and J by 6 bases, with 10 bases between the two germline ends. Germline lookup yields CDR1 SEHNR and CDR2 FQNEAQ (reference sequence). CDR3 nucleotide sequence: TGTGCCAGCAGCTTAGATCAGGGGAGTCAGCCCCAGCATTTT. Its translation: CASSLDQGSQPQHF.

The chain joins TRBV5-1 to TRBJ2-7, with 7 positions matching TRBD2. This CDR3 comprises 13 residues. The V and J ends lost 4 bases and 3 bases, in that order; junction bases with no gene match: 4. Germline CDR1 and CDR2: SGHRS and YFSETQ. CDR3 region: CASSGTNNYEQYF. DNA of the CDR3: TGCGCCAGCAGCGGGACTAACAACTACGAGCAGTACTTC.

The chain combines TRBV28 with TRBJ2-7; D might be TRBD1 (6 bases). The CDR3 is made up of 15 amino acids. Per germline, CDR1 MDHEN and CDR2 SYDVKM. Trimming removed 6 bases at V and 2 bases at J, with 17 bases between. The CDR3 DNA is TGTGCCAGCAGCTCCCCGACAGGAGGTACCTACGAGCAGTACTTC. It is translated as CASSSPTGGTYEQYF.